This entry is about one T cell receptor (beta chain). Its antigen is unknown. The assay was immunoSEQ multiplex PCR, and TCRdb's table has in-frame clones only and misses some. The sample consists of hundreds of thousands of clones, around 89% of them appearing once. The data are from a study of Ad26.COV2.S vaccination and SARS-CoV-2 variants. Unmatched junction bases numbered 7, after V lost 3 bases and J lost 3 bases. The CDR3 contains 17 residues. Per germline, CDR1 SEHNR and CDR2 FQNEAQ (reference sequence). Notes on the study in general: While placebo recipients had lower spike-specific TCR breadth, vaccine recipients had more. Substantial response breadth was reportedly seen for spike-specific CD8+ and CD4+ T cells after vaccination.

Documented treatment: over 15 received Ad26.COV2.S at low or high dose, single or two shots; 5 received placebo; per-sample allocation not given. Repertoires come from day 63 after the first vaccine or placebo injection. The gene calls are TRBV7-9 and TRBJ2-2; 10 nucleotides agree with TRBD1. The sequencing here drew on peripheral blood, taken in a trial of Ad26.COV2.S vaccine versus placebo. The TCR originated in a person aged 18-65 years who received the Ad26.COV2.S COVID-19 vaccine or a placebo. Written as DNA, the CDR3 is TGTGCCAGCAGCTTCGTCCGGGACAGGGGTCACACCGGGGAGCTGTTTTTT. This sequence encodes CASSFVRDRGHTGELFF.